The sequence of this T cell receptor beta chain was determined in a study of cytotoxic CD8 clonotypes in ibrutinib-treated CLL. Study summary: After a median around 11 months on treatment (6 to 36), response samples were drawn. Findings and caveats of the study: Sustained-remission patients were sampled at one set of times and progressing patients at different ones.

Generated by immunoSEQ multiplex PCR, the TCRdb table keeps only in-frame clones and is missing some. The table lists roughly 330,000 clones, roughly 70% of them singletons, with under 8% in the top ten. Germline CDR1 reads MNHEY; CDR2 reads SVGAGI. Trimming cost V 8 bases and J 2 bases, with 13 bases left between them. This CDR3 has 13 residues. On this clone itself: Its antigen is unknown.

The chain couples TRBV6-5 to TRBJ2-7, with TRBD2 as a possible D gene (6 bases). The material was PBMCs, obtained after 36 months of ibrutinib treatment. The receptor's source is a human donor with chronic lymphocytic leukemia. The chain's CDR3 is CASARDFTYEQYF. CDR3 nucleotide sequence: TGTGCCAGCGCGAGGGACTTCACCTACGAGCAGTACTTC.